The TCR beta chain described here comes from a study of T cell responses to AZD1222 COVID-19 vaccine. Some clones are missing from TCRdb's copy, which holds only in-frame ones; the method was immunoSEQ multiplex PCR. The data contain over 55,000 clones, roughly 85% of them singletons. Study-level findings and limits: Rises in breadth and depth of Spike-specific TCRs came after two AZD1222 doses. Close to half of all spike-specific TCRs reportedly target regions of the variants that are unmutated. Clonal diversity may have been underestimated in mostly white British donors.

Germline values: CDR1 MGHDK, CDR2 SYGVNS. Trimming pared 6 bases from V and 1 base from J, leaving 13 bases between. CDR3 length: 15 amino acids. For this clone: Antigen specificity is unknown.

The specimen was peripheral blood, collected 28 days after the second AZD1222 dose. The chain couples TRBV25-1 to TRBJ1-3; D not resolved. This TCR derives from an adult who received the AZD1222 COVID-19 vaccine. Written as DNA, the CDR3 is TGTGCCAGCAGGTCCCGAGGTGGATCTGGAAACACCATATATTTT. This translates into CASRSRGGSGNTIYF.